This T cell receptor (beta chain) was retrieved from a study of response to subunit inactivated influenza vaccine. General observations from the study: The authors suggested that few new T cells are recruited per seasonal influenza vaccination.

Notes on this clonotype: Antigen specificity is unknown.

TCRdb passed the RT-PCR reads through MiXCR, listing each CDR3 protein once. The sample consists of roughly 650,000 distinct CDR3 sequences, 14% of them appearing once. The clonotype was recovered from a man between 45 and 60 years old who received an inactivated influenza vaccine. The starting material was PBMCs from blood, obtained 14 to 15 days before vaccination.

Written as DNA, the CDR3 is TGCATATTTCGGGGGGCCACTGAAGCTTTCTTT. Translation: CIFRGATEAFF. V usage is TRBV20-1 and J usage is TRBJ1-1, with D perhaps TRBD1 (6 bases). This CDR3 is 11 amino acids long. The germline V gene has CDR1 DFQATT and CDR2 SNEGSKA (reference sequence).